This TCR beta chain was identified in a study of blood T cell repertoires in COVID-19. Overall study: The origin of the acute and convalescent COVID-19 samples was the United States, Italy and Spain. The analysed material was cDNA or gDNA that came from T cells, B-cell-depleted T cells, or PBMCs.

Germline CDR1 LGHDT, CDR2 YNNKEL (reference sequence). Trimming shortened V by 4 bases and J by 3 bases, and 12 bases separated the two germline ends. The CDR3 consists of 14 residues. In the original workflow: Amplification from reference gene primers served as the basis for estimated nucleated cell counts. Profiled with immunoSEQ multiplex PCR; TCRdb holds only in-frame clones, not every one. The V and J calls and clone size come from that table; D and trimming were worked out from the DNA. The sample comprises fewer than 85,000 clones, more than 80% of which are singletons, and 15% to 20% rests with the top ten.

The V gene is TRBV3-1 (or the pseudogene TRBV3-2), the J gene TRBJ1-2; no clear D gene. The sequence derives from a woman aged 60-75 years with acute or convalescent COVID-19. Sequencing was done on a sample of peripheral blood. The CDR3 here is CASSPRRQDYGYTF. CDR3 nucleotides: TGTGCCAGCAGCCCCCGGCGTCAGGACTATGGCTACACCTTC.